The 11 T cell receptor beta chains reported below all come from one sample, sequenced in a study of cytomegalovirus exposure and HLA in healthy donors (dated by TCRdb to between 2016 and 2019). Libraries were built with the immunoSEQ multiplex PCR assay. A mixture of 60 forward primers for TCR Vbeta segments and 13 reverse primers for TCR Jbeta segments was used in the multiplex PCR. TCRdb holds this immuneACCESS table with in-frame rearrangements only. Some clones are missing; in checked studies, unresolved V genes explain under half, and the rest has no known cause. The sample data list roughly 230,000 clones, and about three quarters of these were observed just once. The ten largest make up roughly 0.45% of the sample. The sequencing input was PBMCs. The receptors derive from a boy between 10 and 17 years old in good health and CMV-seronegative.

The chain joins TRBV7-9 to TRBJ2-1; 9 bases are a match to TRBD1. Germline CDR1 reads SEHNR; CDR2 reads FQNEAQ (reference sequence). The trim removed 5 bases at V and 2 bases at J, leaving 7 bases unmatched. This CDR3 has 16 residues. CDR3 nucleotide sequence: TGTGCCAGCAGCGGACCGACAGGGGGACCCTACAATGAGCAGTTCTTC. It specifies CASSGPTGGPYNEQFF.

The chain joins TRBV7-9 to TRBJ2-2; TRBD2 aligns across 8 bases. The CDR3 consists of 15 residues. The trim removed 5 bases at V and 4 bases at J, leaving 6 bases unmatched. Per germline, CDR1 SEHNR and CDR2 FQNEAQ (reference sequence). CDR3 region: CASSDAGLVTGELFF. As DNA, the CDR3 is TGTGCCAGCAGCGACGCGGGACTAGTCACCGGGGAGCTGTTTTTT. The full variable domain, rest sourced from reference TRBV7-9 and TRBJ2-2, is DTGVSQNPRHKITKRGQNVTFRCDPISEHNRLYWYRQTLGQGPEFLTYFQNEAQLEKSRLLSDRFSAERPKGSFSTLEIQRTEQGDSAMYLCASSDAGLVTGELFFGEGSRLTVL.

V is TRBV7-3 and J is TRBJ2-1; D possibly corresponds to TRBD2 (6 bases). The CDR3 contains 14 residues. Germline lookup yields CDR1 SGHTA and CDR2 FQGTGA. Between the trimmed V and J ends, which lost 2 bases and 7 bases, there was a span of 12 bases. CDR3 sequence (DNA): TGTGCCAGCAGCTTATTCGCGGGGAGGAATGAGCAGTTCTTC. Encoded protein: CASSLFAGRNEQFF.

The gene calls are TRBV19 and TRBJ2-5; TRBD2 is a possible D gene (6 bases). This CDR3 has 14 residues. Trimming took 0 bases from V and 4 from J, leaving 9 bases between them. The germline CDR1 and CDR2 sequences are LNHDA and SQIVND (reference sequence). DNA of the CDR3: TGTGCCAGTAGTATAGATGGCGGGACAGAGACCCAGTACTTC. Amino acids: CASSIDGGTETQYF.

The V gene is TRBV18, the J gene TRBJ2-1; 10 bases map to TRBD2. The CDR3 loop spans 16 amino acids. Germline V CDR1 and CDR2: KGHSH, LQKENI. Trimming cost V 3 bases and J 4 bases; bases outside gene matches: 6. CDR3 nucleotide sequence: TGTGCCAGCTCACCGTCGGGACTAGCGAATTACAATGAGCAGTTCTTC. It specifies CASSPSGLANYNEQFF.

A single count supports this clone. This chain uses TRBV19 with TRBJ1-6, with D perhaps matching TRBD1 (6 bases). CDR1 LNHDA and CDR2 SQIVND come from the germline V gene (reference sequence). CDR3 size: 14 residues. Deletions cut 7 bases from V and 8 bases from J, with 15 bases between. CDR3 residues: CASTGGQGDSPLHF. For the CDR3, the DNA is TGTGCCAGTACCGGGGGGCAGGGTGATTCACCCCTCCACTTT. The full variable domain, rest sourced from reference TRBV19 and TRBJ1-6, is DGGITQSPKYLFRKEGQNVTLSCEQNLNHDAMYWYRQDPGQGLRLIYYSQIVNDFQKGDIAEGYSVSREKKESFPLTVTSAQKNPTAFYLCASTGGQGDSPLHFGNGTRLTVT.

The V gene is TRBV6-1, the J gene TRBJ1-1, with a weak D call TRBD1 (6 bases). V was pared by 8 bases and J by 0 bases, with 10 bases between. The CDR3 runs to 13 residues. Germline V lookup: CDR1 MNHNS, CDR2 SASEGT. The CDR3 region is CASGQTLNTEAFF. The CDR3 nucleotides are TGTGCCAGCGGACAGACTTTGAACACTGAAGCTTTCTTT.

This clone was counted a few times. The rearrangement uses TRBV18 and TRBJ1-1; 11 bases are a match to TRBD1. Germline V lookup: CDR1 KGHSH, CDR2 LQKENI. The V segment lost 3 bases and the J segment 4 bases; nucleotides outside the gene matches: 4. The CDR3 covers 15 residues. The CDR3 region is CASSPKGQGGTEAFF. CDR3 in DNA: TGTGCCAGCTCACCGAAGGGACAGGGGGGCACTGAAGCTTTCTTT.

This rearrangement joins TRBV6-1 to TRBJ1-5, with TRBD1 matching 10 bases. Germline assignment: CDR1 MNHNS and CDR2 SASEGT. Trimming took 7 bases from V and 4 from J; bases not matched to a gene: 7. This CDR3 has 15 amino acids. The CDR3 region is CASTGDRGFNQPQHF. In nucleotides, the CDR3 is TGTGCCAGCACTGGGGACAGGGGATTTAATCAGCCCCAGCATTTT.

The gene calls are TRBV18 and TRBJ1-1; D unclear. Trimming pared 5 bases from V and 1 base from J, leaving 11 bases between. This CDR3 contains 14 residues. CDR1 KGHSH and CDR2 LQKENI come from the germline V gene. CDR3 protein: CASSSVDTNTEAFF. Here the CDR3 DNA reads TGTGCCAGCTCATCTGTCGACACGAACACTGAAGCTTTCTTT. Full variable domain (outside the CDR3, taken from reference TRBV18 and TRBJ1-1): NAGVMQNPRHLVRRRGQEARLRCSPMKGHSHVYWYRQLPEEGLKFMVYLQKENIIDESGMPKERFSAEFPKEGPSILRIQQVVRGDSAAYFCASSSVDTNTEAFFGQGTRLTVV.

The V gene is TRBV5-1, the J gene TRBJ1-2; D gene unclear. This CDR3 has 15 amino acids. CDR1 and CDR2 from the germline V gene are SGHRS and YFSETQ. The V end was cut by 0 bases, the J end by 0 bases, with 9 bases between. The CDR3 region has the DNA TGCGCCAGCAGCTTGGTCGCCAGATCTAACTATGGCTACACCTTC. It codes for CASSLVARSNYGYTF.